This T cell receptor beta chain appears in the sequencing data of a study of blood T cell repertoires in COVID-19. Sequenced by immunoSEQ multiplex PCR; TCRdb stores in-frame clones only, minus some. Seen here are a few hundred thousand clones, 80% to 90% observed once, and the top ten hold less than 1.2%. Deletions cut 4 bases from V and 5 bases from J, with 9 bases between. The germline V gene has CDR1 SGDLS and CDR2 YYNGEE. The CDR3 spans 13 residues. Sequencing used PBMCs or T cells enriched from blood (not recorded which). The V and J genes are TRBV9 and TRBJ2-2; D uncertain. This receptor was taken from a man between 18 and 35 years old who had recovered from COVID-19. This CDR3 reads CASSPRYTGELFF. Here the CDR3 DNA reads TGTGCCAGCAGCCCCCGGTATACCGGGGAGCTGTTTTTT.